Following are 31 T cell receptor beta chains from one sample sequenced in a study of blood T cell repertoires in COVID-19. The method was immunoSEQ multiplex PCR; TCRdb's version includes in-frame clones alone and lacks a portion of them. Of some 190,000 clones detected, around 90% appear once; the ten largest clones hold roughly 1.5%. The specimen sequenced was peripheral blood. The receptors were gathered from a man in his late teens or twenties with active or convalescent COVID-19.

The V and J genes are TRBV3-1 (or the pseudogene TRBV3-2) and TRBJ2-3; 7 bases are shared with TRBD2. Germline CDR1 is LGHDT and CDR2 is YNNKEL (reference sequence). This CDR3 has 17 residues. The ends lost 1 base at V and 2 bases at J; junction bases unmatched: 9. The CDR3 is CASSQGRASGLTDTQYF. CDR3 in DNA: TGTGCCAGCAGCCAAGGGAGAGCTAGCGGACTCACAGATACGCAGTATTTT.

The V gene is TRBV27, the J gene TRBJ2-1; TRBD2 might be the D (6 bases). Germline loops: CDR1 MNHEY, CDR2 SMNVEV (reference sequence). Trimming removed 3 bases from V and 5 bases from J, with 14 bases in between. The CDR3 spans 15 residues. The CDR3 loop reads CASSFSWRGHNEQFF. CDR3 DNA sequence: TGTGCCAGCAGTTTTTCCTGGAGGGGCCACAATGAGCAGTTCTTC.

CDR3 in DNA: TGTGCCAGCAGTTTACGCCCGGGACTAGCGGGAGCCCACAATGAGCAGTTCTTC. Translation: CASSLRPGLAGAHNEQFF. The chain has TRBV27 and TRBJ2-1, with 14 bases that match TRBD2. The length of the CDR3 is 18 residues. The V gene end was trimmed by 2 bases and the J gene end by 5 bases; junction bases not matched to a gene: 8. Germline-derived CDR1 and CDR2 are MNHEY and SMNVEV (reference sequence).

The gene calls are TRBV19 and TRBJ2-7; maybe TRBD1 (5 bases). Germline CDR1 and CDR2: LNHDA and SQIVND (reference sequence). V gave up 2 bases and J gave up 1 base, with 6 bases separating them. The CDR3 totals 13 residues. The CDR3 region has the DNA TGTGCCAGTAGTATACCAGGGTCCTACGAGCAGTACTTC. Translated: CASSIPGSYEQYF.

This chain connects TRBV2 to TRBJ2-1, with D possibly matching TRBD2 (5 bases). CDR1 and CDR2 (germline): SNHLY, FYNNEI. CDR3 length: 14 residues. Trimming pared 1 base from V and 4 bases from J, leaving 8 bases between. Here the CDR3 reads CASSEEAVYNEQFF. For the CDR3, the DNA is TGTGCCAGCAGTGAAGAAGCGGTGTACAATGAGCAGTTCTTC.

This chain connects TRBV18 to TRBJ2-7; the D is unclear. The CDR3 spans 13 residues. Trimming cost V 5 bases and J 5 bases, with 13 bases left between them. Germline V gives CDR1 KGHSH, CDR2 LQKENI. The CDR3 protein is CASSTTLGDEQYF. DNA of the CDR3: TGTGCCAGCTCAACGACGCTAGGCGACGAGCAGTACTTC.

CDR3: CASRRQGRDEQYF. The CDR3, as DNA: TGTGCCAGCAGGCGACAGGGGAGGGACGAGCAGTACTTC. The chain links TRBV6-5 to TRBJ2-7, with D possibly being TRBD1 (8 bases). The CDR3 totals 13 residues. The germline CDR1 and CDR2 sequences are MNHEY and SVGAGI. V lost 6 bases to trimming and J lost 5 bases, with 14 bases between them.

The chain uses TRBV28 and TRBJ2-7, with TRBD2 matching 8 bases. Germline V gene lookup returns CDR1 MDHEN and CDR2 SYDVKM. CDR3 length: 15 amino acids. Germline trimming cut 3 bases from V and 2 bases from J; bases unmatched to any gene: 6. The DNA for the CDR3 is TGTGCCAGCAGTTTCCGGAATAGCGGGGCCTACGAGCAGTACTTC. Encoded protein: CASSFRNSGAYEQYF.

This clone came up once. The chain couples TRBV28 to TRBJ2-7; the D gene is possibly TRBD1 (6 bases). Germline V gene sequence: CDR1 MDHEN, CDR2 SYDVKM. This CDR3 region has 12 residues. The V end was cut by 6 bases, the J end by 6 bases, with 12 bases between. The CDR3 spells CASRSTGREQYF. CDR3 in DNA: TGTGCCAGCAGGTCTACAGGGCGCGAGCAGTACTTC.

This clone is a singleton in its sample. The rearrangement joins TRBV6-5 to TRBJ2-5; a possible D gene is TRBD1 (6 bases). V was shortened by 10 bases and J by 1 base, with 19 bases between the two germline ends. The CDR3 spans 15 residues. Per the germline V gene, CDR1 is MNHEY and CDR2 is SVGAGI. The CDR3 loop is CATGELGTSQETQYF. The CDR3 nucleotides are TGTGCCACCGGGGAACTCGGGACATCCCAAGAGACCCAGTACTTC.

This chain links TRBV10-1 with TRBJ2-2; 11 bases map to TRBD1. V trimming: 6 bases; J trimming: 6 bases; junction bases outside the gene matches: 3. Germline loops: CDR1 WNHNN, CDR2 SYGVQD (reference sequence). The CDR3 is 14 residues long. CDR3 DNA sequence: TGCGCCAGCAGCGGACAGGGGGCCGCCGGGGAGCTGTTTTTT. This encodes CASSGQGAAGELFF.

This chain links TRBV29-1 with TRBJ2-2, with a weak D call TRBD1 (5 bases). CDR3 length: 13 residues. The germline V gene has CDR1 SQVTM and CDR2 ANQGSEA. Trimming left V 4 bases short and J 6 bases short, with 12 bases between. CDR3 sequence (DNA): TGCAGCGTTGGGACAAGCCTCCCCGGGGAGCTGTTTTTT. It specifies CSVGTSLPGELFF.

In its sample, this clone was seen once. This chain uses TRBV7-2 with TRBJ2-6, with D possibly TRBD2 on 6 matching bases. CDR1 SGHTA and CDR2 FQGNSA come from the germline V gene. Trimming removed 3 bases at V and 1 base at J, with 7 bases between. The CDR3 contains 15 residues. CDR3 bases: TGTGCCAGCAGCTTGGCGGGATCTGGGGCCAACGTCCTGACTTTC. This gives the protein CASSLAGSGANVLTF.

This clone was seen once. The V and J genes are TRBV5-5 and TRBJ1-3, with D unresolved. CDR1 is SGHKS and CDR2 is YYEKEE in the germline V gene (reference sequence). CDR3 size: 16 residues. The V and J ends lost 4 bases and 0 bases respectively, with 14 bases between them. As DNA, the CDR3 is TGTGCCAGCAGCCCGGGAGTGGGCATCTCTGGAAACACCATATATTTT. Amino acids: CASSPGVGISGNTIYF.

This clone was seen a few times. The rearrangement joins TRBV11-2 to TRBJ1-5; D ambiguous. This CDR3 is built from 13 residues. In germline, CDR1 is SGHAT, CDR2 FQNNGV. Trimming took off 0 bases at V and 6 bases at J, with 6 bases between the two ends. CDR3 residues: CASSLDGVQPQHF. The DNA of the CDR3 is TGTGCCAGCAGCTTAGACGGAGTTCAGCCCCAGCATTTT.

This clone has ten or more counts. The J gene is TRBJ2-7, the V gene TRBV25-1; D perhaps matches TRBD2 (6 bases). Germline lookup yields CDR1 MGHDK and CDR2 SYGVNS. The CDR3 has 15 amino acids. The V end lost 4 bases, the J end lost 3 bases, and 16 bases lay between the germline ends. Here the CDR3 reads CASSGEAMTYYEQYF. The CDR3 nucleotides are TGTGCCAGCAGTGGGGAGGCGATGACATACTACGAGCAGTACTTC.

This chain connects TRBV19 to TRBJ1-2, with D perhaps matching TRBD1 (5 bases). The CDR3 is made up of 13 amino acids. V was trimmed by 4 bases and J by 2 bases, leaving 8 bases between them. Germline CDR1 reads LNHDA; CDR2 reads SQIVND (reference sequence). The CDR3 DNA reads TGTGCCAGTAGTAAAGCAGGGAACTATGGCTACACCTTC. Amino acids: CASSKAGNYGYTF.

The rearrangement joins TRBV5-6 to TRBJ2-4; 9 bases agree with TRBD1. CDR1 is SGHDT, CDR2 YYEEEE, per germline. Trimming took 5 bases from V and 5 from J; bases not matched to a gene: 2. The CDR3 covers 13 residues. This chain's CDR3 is CASRRQGENIQYF. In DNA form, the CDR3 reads TGTGCCAGCAGGAGACAGGGGGAAAACATTCAGTACTTC.

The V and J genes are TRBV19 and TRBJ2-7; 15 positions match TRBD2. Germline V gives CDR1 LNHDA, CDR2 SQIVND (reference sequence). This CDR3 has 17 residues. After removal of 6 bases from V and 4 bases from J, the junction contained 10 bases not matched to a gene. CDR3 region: CASSAGLAGGPLYEQYF. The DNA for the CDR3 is TGTGCCAGTAGCGCCGGACTAGCGGGAGGGCCTCTTTACGAGCAGTACTTC.

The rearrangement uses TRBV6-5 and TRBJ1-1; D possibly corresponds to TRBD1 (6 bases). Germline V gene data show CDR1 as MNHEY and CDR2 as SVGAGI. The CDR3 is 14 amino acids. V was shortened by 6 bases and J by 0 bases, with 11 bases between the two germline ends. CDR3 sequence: CASSPRGLNTEAFF. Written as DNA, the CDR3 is TGTGCCAGCAGCCCCAGGGGCCTGAACACTGAAGCTTTCTTT.

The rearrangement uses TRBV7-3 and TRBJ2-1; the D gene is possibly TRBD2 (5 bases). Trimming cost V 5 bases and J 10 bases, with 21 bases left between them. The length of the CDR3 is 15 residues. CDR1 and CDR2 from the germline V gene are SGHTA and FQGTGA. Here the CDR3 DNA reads TGTGCCAGCAGCCCTGGTCGGCGGGCTGTCGGGGAGCAGTTCTTC. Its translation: CASSPGRRAVGEQFF.

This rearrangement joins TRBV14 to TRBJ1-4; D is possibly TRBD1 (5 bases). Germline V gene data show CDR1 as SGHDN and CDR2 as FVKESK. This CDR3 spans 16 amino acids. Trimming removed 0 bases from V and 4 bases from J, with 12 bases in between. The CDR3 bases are TGTGCCAGCAGCCAAGAGAAGGGGCAGAATAATGAAAAACTGTTTTTT. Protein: CASSQEKGQNNEKLFF.

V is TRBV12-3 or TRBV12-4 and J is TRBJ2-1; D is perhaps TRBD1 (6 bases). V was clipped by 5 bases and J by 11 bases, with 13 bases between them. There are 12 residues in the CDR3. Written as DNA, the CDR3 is TGTGCCAGCAGTATTACGCAGGGGAAGCAGTTCTTC. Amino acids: CASSITQGKQFF.

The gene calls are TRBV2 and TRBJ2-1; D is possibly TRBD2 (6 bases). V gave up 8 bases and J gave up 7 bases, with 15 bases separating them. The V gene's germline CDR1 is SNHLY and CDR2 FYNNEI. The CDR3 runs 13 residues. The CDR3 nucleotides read TGTGCCAGCGCTCGGGAGAGGGAGAATGAGCAGTTCTTC. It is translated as CASARERENEQFF.

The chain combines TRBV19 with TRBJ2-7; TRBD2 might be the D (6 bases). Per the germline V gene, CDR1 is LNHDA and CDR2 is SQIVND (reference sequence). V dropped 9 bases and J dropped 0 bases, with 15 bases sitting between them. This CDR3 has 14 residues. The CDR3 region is CARGGGVSSYEQYF. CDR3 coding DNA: TGTGCCAGGGGAGGAGGGGTCAGCTCCTACGAGCAGTACTTC.

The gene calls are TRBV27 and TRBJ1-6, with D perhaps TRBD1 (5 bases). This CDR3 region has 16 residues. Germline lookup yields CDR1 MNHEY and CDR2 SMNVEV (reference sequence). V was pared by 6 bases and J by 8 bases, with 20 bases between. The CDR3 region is CASRSEFDRMYSPLHF. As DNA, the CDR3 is TGTGCCAGCAGAAGCGAATTCGACAGAATGTATTCACCCCTCCACTTT.

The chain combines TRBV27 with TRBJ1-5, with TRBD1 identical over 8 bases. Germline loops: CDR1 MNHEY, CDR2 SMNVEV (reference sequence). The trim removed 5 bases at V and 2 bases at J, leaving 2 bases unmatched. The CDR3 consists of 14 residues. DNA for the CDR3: TGTGCCAGCAGTAGGGGACAGGGCAATCAGCCCCAGCATTTT. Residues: CASSRGQGNQPQHF.

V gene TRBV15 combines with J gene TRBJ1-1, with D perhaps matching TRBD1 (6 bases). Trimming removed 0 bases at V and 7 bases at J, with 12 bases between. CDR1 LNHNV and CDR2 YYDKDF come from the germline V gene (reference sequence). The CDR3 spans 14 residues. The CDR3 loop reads CATSRETGYGEAFF. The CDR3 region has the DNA TGTGCCACCAGCAGAGAAACAGGGTACGGTGAAGCTTTCTTT.

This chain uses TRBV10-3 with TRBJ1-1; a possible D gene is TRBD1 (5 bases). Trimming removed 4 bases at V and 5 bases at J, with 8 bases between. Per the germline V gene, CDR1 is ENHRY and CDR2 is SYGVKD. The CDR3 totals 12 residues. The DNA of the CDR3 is TGTGCCATCAGTGGTCAGGGAACTGAAGCTTTCTTT. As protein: CAISGQGTEAFF.

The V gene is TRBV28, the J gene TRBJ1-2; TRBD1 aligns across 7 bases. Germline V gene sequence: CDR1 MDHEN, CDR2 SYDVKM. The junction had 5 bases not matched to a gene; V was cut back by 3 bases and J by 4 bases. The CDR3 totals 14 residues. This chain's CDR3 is CASSFGQAGYGYTF. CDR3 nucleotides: TGTGCCAGCAGTTTCGGACAGGCTGGCTATGGCTACACCTTC.

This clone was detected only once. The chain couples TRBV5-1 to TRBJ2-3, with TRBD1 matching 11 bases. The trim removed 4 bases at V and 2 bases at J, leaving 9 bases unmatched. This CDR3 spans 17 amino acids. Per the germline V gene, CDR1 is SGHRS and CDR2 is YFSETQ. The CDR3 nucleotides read TGCGCCAGCAGCACGGAGGGACAGGGGGTTCACACAGATACGCAGTATTTT. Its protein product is CASSTEGQGVHTDTQYF. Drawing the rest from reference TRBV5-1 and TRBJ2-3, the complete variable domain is KAGVTQTPRYLIKTRGQQVTLSCSPISGHRSVSWYQQTPGQGLQFLFEYFSETQRNKGNFPGRFSGRQFSNSRSEMNVSTLELGDSALYLCASSTEGQGVHTDTQYFGPGTRLTVL.